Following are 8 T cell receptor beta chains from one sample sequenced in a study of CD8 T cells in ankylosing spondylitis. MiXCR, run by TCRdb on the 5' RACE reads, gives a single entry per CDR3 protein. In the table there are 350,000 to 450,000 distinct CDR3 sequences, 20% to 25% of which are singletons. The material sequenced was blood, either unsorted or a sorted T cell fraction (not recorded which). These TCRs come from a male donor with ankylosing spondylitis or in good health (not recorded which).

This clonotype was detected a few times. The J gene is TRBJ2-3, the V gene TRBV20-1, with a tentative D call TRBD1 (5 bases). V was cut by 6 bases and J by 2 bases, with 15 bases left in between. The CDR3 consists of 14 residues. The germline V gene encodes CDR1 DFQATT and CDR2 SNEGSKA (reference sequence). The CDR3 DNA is TGCAGTGCGCCAGGGTATTTCGACACAGATACGCAGTATTTT. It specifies CSAPGYFDTDTQYF.

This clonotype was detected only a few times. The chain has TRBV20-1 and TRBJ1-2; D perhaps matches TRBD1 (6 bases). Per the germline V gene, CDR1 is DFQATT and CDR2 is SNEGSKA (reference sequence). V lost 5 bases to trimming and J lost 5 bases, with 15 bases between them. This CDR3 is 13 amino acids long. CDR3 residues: CSAVAPGDYGYTF. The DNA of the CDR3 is TGCAGTGCTGTAGCCCCAGGGGATTATGGCTACACCTTC.

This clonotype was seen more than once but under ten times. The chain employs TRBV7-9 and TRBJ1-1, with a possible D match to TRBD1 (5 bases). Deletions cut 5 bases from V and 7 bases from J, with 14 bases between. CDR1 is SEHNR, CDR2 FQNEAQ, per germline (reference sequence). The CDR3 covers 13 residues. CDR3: CASSNIQGYEAFF. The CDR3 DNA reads TGTGCCAGCAGCAACATTCAGGGATATGAAGCTTTCTTT.

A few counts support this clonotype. The chain's CDR3 is CASRLTGFNTDTQYF. The DNA of the CDR3 is TGTGCCAGCAGACTTACAGGGTTTAACACAGATACGCAGTATTTT. The chain carries TRBV7-2 and TRBJ2-3, with D possibly TRBD1 on 6 matching bases. Trimming removed 6 bases at V and 2 bases at J, with 15 bases between. The CDR3 sequence is 15 residues long. CDR1 is SGHTA, CDR2 FQGNSA, per germline.

The CDR3 loop reads CASSLWGTYEQYF. CDR3 bases: TGTGCCAGCAGTTTATGGGGAACCTACGAGCAGTACTTC. The rearrangement uses TRBV12-3 or TRBV12-4 and TRBJ2-7; no clear D. The CDR3 spans 13 residues. V lost 2 bases, J lost 2 bases, and 7 bases lay in between.

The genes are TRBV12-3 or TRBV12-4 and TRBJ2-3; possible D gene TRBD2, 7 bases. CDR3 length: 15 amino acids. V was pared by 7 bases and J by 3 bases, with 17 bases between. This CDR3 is CASTLGGGATDTQYF. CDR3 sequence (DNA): TGTGCCAGCACCCTTGGAGGGGGGGCGACAGATACGCAGTATTTT.

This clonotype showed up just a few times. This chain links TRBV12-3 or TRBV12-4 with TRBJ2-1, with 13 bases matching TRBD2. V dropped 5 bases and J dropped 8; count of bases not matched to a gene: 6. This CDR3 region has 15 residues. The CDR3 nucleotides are TGTGCCAGCAGTCAACTAGCGGGGGGGCGGGATGAGCAGTTCTTC. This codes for CASSQLAGGRDEQFF.

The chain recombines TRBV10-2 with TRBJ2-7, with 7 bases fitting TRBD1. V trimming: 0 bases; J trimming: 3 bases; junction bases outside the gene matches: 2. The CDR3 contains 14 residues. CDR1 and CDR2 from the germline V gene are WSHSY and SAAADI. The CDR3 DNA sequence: TGCGCCAGCAGTGAGTCGTCAGGGGGCTACGAGCAGTACTTC. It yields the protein CASSESSGGYEQYF.